These 22 T cell receptor beta chains originate from one sample sequenced in a study of T cell responses to AZD1222 COVID-19 vaccine. Profiled with immunoSEQ multiplex PCR; TCRdb holds only in-frame clones, not every one. The sample has 120,000 to 150,000 clones; roughly 89% are singletons. The starting material was peripheral blood, obtained on day 0 of AZD1222 vaccination. The origin of the receptors is an adult in good health.

The chain employs TRBV28 and TRBJ1-1; D gene ambiguous. The CDR3 contains 12 residues. Looked up from germline, CDR1 is MDHEN and CDR2 is SYDVKM. V lost 7 bases and J lost 1, with 7 bases in between. CDR3 protein: CASIRGNTEAFF. CDR3 DNA sequence: TGTGCCAGCATTCGGGGGAACACTGAAGCTTTCTTT.

This clone was observed a single time. V and J are TRBV19 and TRBJ1-1, with no clear D. Germline V gene data show CDR1 as LNHDA and CDR2 as SQIVND (reference sequence). V was shortened by 10 bases and J by 2 bases, with 14 bases between the two germline ends. The CDR3 has 13 amino acids. DNA of the CDR3: TGTGCCACAAACGACGGAGGAAACACTGAAGCTTTCTTT. Its translation is CATNDGGNTEAFF.

The V call is TRBV27, the J call TRBJ1-6; unclear D gene. The CDR3 is made up of 13 amino acids. Per the germline V gene, CDR1 is MNHEY and CDR2 is SMNVEV (reference sequence). V was trimmed by 5 bases and J by 8 bases, leaving 10 bases between them. CDR3 in amino acids: CASSHRVYSPLHF. CDR3 DNA: TGTGCCAGCAGTCACCGGGTTTATTCACCCCTCCACTTT.

Note on this clone: At one end, the junction sequence differs from germline, possibly due to a read error. The chain combines TRBV6-1 with TRBJ1-1; D gene uncertain. The CDR3 is made up of 14 amino acids. Germline V gene data show CDR1 as MNHNS and CDR2 as SASEGT. The CDR3 sequence is CASSEAVRNAEAFF. CDR3 in DNA: TGTGCCAGCAGTGAAGCGGTGAGGAACGCTGAAGCTTTCTTT.

The CDR3 loop reads CASSWGTGSSYNEQFF. As DNA, the CDR3 is TGTGCCAGCAGCTGGGGGACAGGAAGCTCCTACAATGAGCAGTTCTTC. The chain employs TRBV5-4 and TRBJ2-1; 8 nucleotides match TRBD1. CDR1 and CDR2 from the germline V gene are SGHNT and YYREEE (reference sequence). There are 16 residues in the CDR3. The V gene end was trimmed by 3 bases and the J gene end by 0 bases; junction bases not matched to a gene: 5.

The J gene is TRBJ2-1, the V gene TRBV2, with 8 bases identical to TRBD1. This CDR3 is built from 13 residues. Trimming at V came to 6 bases and at J to 13 bases, leaving 11 bases not matched to a gene. Germline V gives CDR1 SNHLY, CDR2 FYNNEI. The CDR3 spells CASRYIDRGGQFF. The CDR3 DNA sequence: TGTGCCAGCAGGTACATAGACAGGGGAGGACAGTTCTTC.

This clone is a singleton in its sample. The chain is built from TRBV18 and TRBJ1-3, with D perhaps TRBD1 (5 bases). CDR1 and CDR2 (germline): KGHSH, LQKENI. Trimming removed 4 bases from V and 4 bases from J, with 11 bases in between. This CDR3 spans 14 amino acids. The CDR3 is CASSQGMEGNTIYF. The CDR3 bases are TGTGCCAGCTCACAGGGGATGGAAGGAAACACCATATATTTT.

The rearrangement links TRBV27 to TRBJ2-5; TRBD2 agrees at 8 bases. Trimming cost V 0 bases and J 5 bases; bases outside gene matches: 2. Germline CDR1 and CDR2: MNHEY and SMNVEV (reference sequence). The CDR3 loop spans 14 amino acids. This CDR3 reads CASSLSGLAETQYF. CDR3 sequence (DNA): TGTGCCAGCAGTTTATCCGGACTAGCCGAGACCCAGTACTTC.

The chain combines TRBV4-1 with TRBJ2-3; 7 bases align to TRBD1. This CDR3 is 17 amino acids long. V gave up 3 bases and J gave up 3 bases; unmatched junction bases: 12. Looked up from germline, CDR1 is MGHRA and CDR2 is YSYEKL. In DNA, the CDR3 is TGCGCCAGCAGCCAGGTAAAAACCGGGACAGATACAGATACGCAGTATTTT. Translated, it gives CASSQVKTGTDTDTQYF.

This chain uses TRBV5-1 with TRBJ2-2, with 10 positions matching TRBD2. In germline, CDR1 is SGHRS, CDR2 YFSETQ. The CDR3 spans 15 residues. Germline trimming cut 0 bases from V and 6 bases from J; bases unmatched to any gene: 2. The CDR3 DNA reads as TGCGCCAGCAGCTTGGGGGGACTAGCGTCCGGGGAGCTGTTTTTT. Translating gives CASSLGGLASGELFF.

The V and J genes are TRBV3-1 (or the pseudogene TRBV3-2) and TRBJ2-7; 8 positions match TRBD1. Germline assignment: CDR1 LGHDT and CDR2 YNNKEL (reference sequence). The CDR3 contains 13 residues. Trimming took 4 bases from V and 6 from J; bases not matched to a gene: 5. CDR3 sequence (DNA): TGTGCCAGCAGCCGAGACAGGGGCAGCGAGCAGTACTTC. It translates to CASSRDRGSEQYF.

CDR3 in amino acids: CASSNRDRGSYGYTF. The CDR3 coding sequence is TGTGCCAGTAGTAACCGGGACAGGGGATCATATGGCTACACCTTC. The rearrangement uses TRBV19 and TRBJ1-2; 10 nucleotides line up with TRBD1. Germline assignment: CDR1 LNHDA and CDR2 SQIVND (reference sequence). J gave up 5 bases and V 4 bases, and 7 bases lay outside the gene matches. This CDR3 contains 15 residues.

The CDR3 sequence is CASSEGQLNEKLFF. In DNA, the CDR3 is TGTGCCAGCAGTGAGGGGCAGCTTAATGAAAAACTGTTTTTT. This chain joins TRBV2 and TRBJ1-4, with D perhaps matching TRBD1 (5 bases). This CDR3 is built from 14 residues. Germline-derived CDR1 and CDR2 are SNHLY and FYNNEI. Trimming shortened V by 3 bases and J by 4 bases, and 9 bases separated the two germline ends.

The rearrangement joins TRBV6-5 to TRBJ1-6; the D is unclear. Per germline, CDR1 MNHEY and CDR2 SVGAGI. The CDR3 is 15 residues long. V shed 2 bases and J shed 9 bases, with 14 bases lying between them. For the CDR3, the DNA is TGTGCCAGCAGTTACACCGGGCCTGGGAGTTCACCCCTCCACTTT. Translation gives CASSYTGPGSSPLHF.

The rearrangement links TRBV2 to TRBJ1-4, with 8 bases fitting TRBD1. Germline V gene data show CDR1 as SNHLY and CDR2 as FYNNEI. The J segment lost 7 bases and the V segment lost 2 bases, leaving 9 bases of the junction unmatched. The CDR3 has 16 amino acids. CDR3 nucleotide sequence: TGTGCCAGCAGTGAACAGGGGGCGACCCTTGGTGAAAAACTGTTTTTT. Its protein product is CASSEQGATLGEKLFF.

The chain carries TRBV9 and TRBJ2-3, with TRBD2 identical over 7 bases. Per the germline V gene, CDR1 is SGDLS and CDR2 is YYNGEE. V lost 3 bases to trimming and J lost 5 bases; unmatched junction nucleotides: 9. CDR3 length: 15 residues. The CDR3 loop is CASSGGAGDGDTQYF. CDR3 nucleotide sequence: TGTGCCAGCAGCGGCGGGGCGGGAGATGGAGATACGCAGTATTTT.

This clone has just a few counts. This rearrangement joins TRBV3-1 (or the pseudogene TRBV3-2) to TRBJ1-1; D is possibly TRBD1 (6 bases). Trimming took off 4 bases at V and 1 base at J, with 7 bases between the two ends. This CDR3 region has 13 residues. Germline V gene sequence: CDR1 LGHDT, CDR2 YNNKEL (reference sequence). The CDR3 loop reads CASSPTGNTEAFF. CDR3 coding DNA: TGTGCCAGCAGCCCGACAGGGAACACTGAAGCTTTCTTT.

The V and J genes are TRBV28 and TRBJ1-6; 7 nucleotides align to TRBD1. Germline V gives CDR1 MDHEN, CDR2 SYDVKM. J lost 10 bases, V lost 6 bases, and 15 bases had no gene match. The CDR3 totals 16 residues. The CDR3 loop is CASSSHDRASDSPLHF. The CDR3, as DNA: TGTGCCAGCAGCTCCCACGACAGGGCTTCGGACTCACCCCTCCACTTT.

The rearrangement joins TRBV5-1 to TRBJ1-1; D not resolved. Germline CDR1 and CDR2: SGHRS and YFSETQ. The CDR3 spans 11 residues. Trimming pared 5 bases from V and 3 bases from J, leaving 5 bases between. The DNA for the CDR3 is TGCGCCAGCAGTGGGGACACTGAAGCTTTCTTT. Amino acids: CASSGDTEAFF.

The J gene is TRBJ1-2, the V gene TRBV2; TRBD1 might be the D (5 bases). Trimming pared 6 bases from V and 0 bases from J, leaving 11 bases between. The CDR3 consists of 14 residues. Germline lookup yields CDR1 SNHLY and CDR2 FYNNEI. The CDR3 sequence is CASSAGTSNYGYTF. The CDR3 DNA follows: TGTGCCAGCAGCGCAGGGACTTCTAACTATGGCTACACCTTC.

This chain links TRBV2 with TRBJ2-1; 9 positions agree with TRBD1. The V segment lost 7 bases and the J segment 1 base; nucleotides outside the gene matches: 5. This CDR3 region has 15 residues. The V gene's germline CDR1 is SNHLY and CDR2 FYNNEI. CDR3: CASIRQGVSYNEQFF. DNA of the CDR3: TGTGCCAGCATCAGACAGGGGGTTTCCTACAATGAGCAGTTCTTC.

This chain joins TRBV6-6 and TRBJ1-1; 8 nucleotides align to TRBD1. Germline CDR1 is MNHNY and CDR2 is SVGAGI (reference sequence). The CDR3 contains 13 residues. The V segment lost 11 bases and the J segment 0 bases; nucleotides outside the gene matches: 5. CDR3 in amino acids: CAGAGGMNTEAFF. CDR3 nucleotides: TGTGCCGGTGCAGGGGGCATGAACACTGAAGCTTTCTTT.